A single sample gave rise to the 13 T cell receptor beta chains below, sequenced in a study of T-cell reconstitution after alpha-beta-depleted transplantation in children. TCRbeta library preparation incorporated unique molecular identifiers. TCRdb itself ran the PCR reads through MiXCR, one entry per CDR3 protein. The sample consists of about a million distinct CDR3 sequences, roughly 31% of them appearing once. Source: PBMCs, mostly from graft donor cells, taken 360 days after TCRalphabeta/CD19-depleted stem cell transplant. These TCRs come from a boy under two years old who had a stem cell transplant for SCID, so the T cells may come from the graft donor.

The V call is TRBV7-9, the J call TRBJ1-2; D uncertain. There are 15 residues in the CDR3. Trimming left V 4 bases short and J 4 bases short, with 16 bases between. Germline V gene data show CDR1 as SEHNR and CDR2 as FQNEAQ (reference sequence). DNA for the CDR3: TGTGCCAGCAGCTGGCCGGGCCCGGCGGGCTATGGCTACACCTTC. This encodes CASSWPGPAGYGYTF.

This clonotype was recorded a few times. The gene calls are TRBV6-5 and TRBJ2-2; D is undetermined. The CDR3 has 12 residues. Trimming took off 6 bases at V and 9 bases at J, with 11 bases between the two ends. Germline V lookup: CDR1 MNHEY, CDR2 SVGAGI. DNA for the CDR3: TGTGCCAGCAGCCGAGAGGCAAGGGAGCTGTTTTTT. Amino acid sequence: CASSREARELFF.

The chain links TRBV9 to TRBJ1-1; D is undetermined. The CDR3 is made up of 14 amino acids. The V gene's germline CDR1 is SGDLS and CDR2 YYNGEE. Trimming left V 0 bases short and J 4 bases short, with 10 bases between. The CDR3 region is CASSVGTRSTEAFF. In nucleotides, the CDR3 is TGTGCCAGCAGCGTAGGTACGAGAAGCACTGAAGCTTTCTTT.

This clonotype showed up just a few times. The chain combines TRBV10-3 with TRBJ1-5, with D uncertain. V gave up 2 bases and J gave up 6 bases, with 8 bases separating them. Per the germline V gene, CDR1 is ENHRY and CDR2 is SYGVKD. CDR3 length: 13 amino acids. The CDR3 region is CAISETEIQPQHF. The CDR3 DNA follows: TGTGCCATCAGTGAGACAGAGATTCAGCCCCAGCATTTT.

The chain is built from TRBV5-1 and TRBJ1-4; TRBD1 aligns across 7 bases. Looked up from germline, CDR1 is SGHRS and CDR2 is YFSETQ. J gave up 3 bases and V 3 bases, and 14 bases lay outside the gene matches. This CDR3 is 18 amino acids long. CDR3 nucleotide sequence: TGCGCCAGCAGCTCGACGAAACTTACAGGGGTGGCTAATGAAAAACTGTTTTTT. Amino acid sequence: CASSSTKLTGVANEKLFF.

The chain carries TRBV20-1 and TRBJ1-1, with D unresolved. Per germline, CDR1 DFQATT and CDR2 SNEGSKA (reference sequence). The CDR3 spans 16 residues. V was pared by 5 bases and J by 0 bases, with 19 bases between. This CDR3 reads CSAGNPGVLMNTEAFF. Written as DNA, the CDR3 is TGCAGTGCTGGAAATCCAGGAGTTTTAATGAACACTGAAGCTTTCTTT.

This clonotype was counted between two and nine times. This sequence may be a read error, since a much larger clone differs from it by one base. V is TRBV12-3 or TRBV12-4 and J is TRBJ1-2; D uncertain. The CDR3 is 12 amino acids. Deletions cut 3 bases from V and 1 base from J, with 3 bases between. The CDR3 reads CASSFCNYGYTF. As DNA, the CDR3 is TGTGCCAGCAGTTTTTGTAACTATGGCTACACCTTC.

The chain carries TRBV2 and TRBJ2-7, with unresolved D. CDR1 is SNHLY and CDR2 is FYNNEI in the germline V gene. This CDR3 has 14 amino acids. Trimming removed 0 bases from V and 2 bases from J, with 8 bases in between. The CDR3 DNA reads TGTGCCAGCAGTGAAGCGAGCCTCGCCTACGAGCAGTACTTC. Protein: CASSEASLAYEQYF.

The rearrangement links TRBV20-1 to TRBJ2-4; 8 nucleotides line up with TRBD1. The CDR3 covers 14 residues. The germline V gene encodes CDR1 DFQATT and CDR2 SNEGSKA (reference sequence). With V trimmed by 6 bases and J by 1 base, 5 bases remained unmatched. CDR3 coding DNA: TGCAGTGCGGACAGGGAGGCGGCCAAAAACATTCAGTACTTC. Translation gives CSADREAAKNIQYF.

In DNA, the CDR3 is TGCAGTGCCGAAAGTGGACCATCCCTGGGCCAAGAGACCCAGTACTTC. Its translation is CSAESGPSLGQETQYF. The chain links TRBV20-1 to TRBJ2-5, with D hard to call. In germline, CDR1 is DFQATT, CDR2 SNEGSKA (reference sequence). The CDR3 length is 16 residues. V was cut by 6 bases and J by 1 base, with 21 bases left in between.

The chain employs TRBV20-1 and TRBJ2-1; 8 positions agree with TRBD2. Germline assignment: CDR1 DFQATT and CDR2 SNEGSKA (reference sequence). V dropped 6 bases and J dropped 8; count of bases not matched to a gene: 6. The CDR3 totals 12 residues. Here the CDR3 DNA reads TGCAGTGCCCTCCCCGGGGGGGATGAGCAGTTCTTC. This gives the protein CSALPGGDEQFF.

The V gene is TRBV7-2, the J gene TRBJ2-5; 15 nucleotides agree with TRBD2. Germline CDR1 SGHTA, CDR2 FQGNSA. J was trimmed by 3 bases and V by 5 bases; bases with no gene match: 4. This CDR3 has 16 residues. The CDR3 DNA is TGTGCCAGCAGCACGGGACTAGCGGGGGGAGAAGAGACCCAGTACTTC. Its translation is CASSTGLAGGEETQYF.

In its sample, this clonotype was seen a few times. The chain joins TRBV2 to TRBJ1-2; no clear D. Trimming pared 5 bases from V and 2 bases from J, leaving 9 bases between. The CDR3 runs 13 residues. Germline values: CDR1 SNHLY, CDR2 FYNNEI. The CDR3 DNA is TGTGCCAGCAGTAGGGAGGTCAACTATGGCTACACCTTC. Translation gives CASSREVNYGYTF.